This entry describes one TCR beta chain. Its antigen is currently unknown. J gave up 3 bases and V 4 bases, and 9 bases lay outside the gene matches. Germline-derived CDR1 and CDR2 are MDHEN and SYDVKM. CDR3 size: 15 residues. It was template switching that added a universal primer site, and there were unique molecular identifiers on the cDNA. In TCRdb, the 5' RACE reads were re-called with MiXCR into one record per CDR3 protein. The repertoire consists of about 900,000 distinct CDR3 sequences, with 12% occurring once and the leading ten covering around 1.5%. This sample was taken from a study of identical twins. Study-wide results and caveats: Those out-of-frame alpha sequences shared by twins showed an excess of low generation probability. For monozygotic twins, models underestimated out-of-frame TCR alpha sharing. High-abundance cord blood beta clonotypes had fewer insertions; memory repertoires showed none.

These data were also reused for a study on yellow fever vaccine responses in identical twins.

The chain combines TRBV28 with TRBJ2-7, with 7 bases that match TRBD1. The receptor's source is a woman aged 18-29 years in good health. The sequencing sample was made of PBMCs. The CDR3 nucleotides read TGTGCCAGCAGTTCCTCCGGGACAGCCTACTACGAGCAGTACTTC. It is translated as CASSSSGTAYYEQYF.